The 20 T cell receptor beta chains below come from one sample, sequenced in a study of early T cells in non-severe SARS-CoV-2 infection. TCRdb ran MiXCR on the 5' RACE reads and lists one entry per CDR3 protein. The table shows about 80,000 distinct CDR3 sequences, with about 11% occurring only once. The sequenced material came from whole blood. These receptors all come from an adult who was a healthcare worker with PCR-confirmed SARS-CoV-2 infection or an uninfected control (not recorded which).

The gene calls are TRBV27 and TRBJ2-1; D call uncertain. This CDR3 contains 16 residues. CDR1 and CDR2 (germline): MNHEY, SMNVEV (reference sequence). Trimming removed 1 base at V and 6 bases at J, with 16 bases between. CDR3 nucleotide sequence: TGTGCCAGCAGTTTATATGTGGCCCTTAGAAGCAATGAGCAGTTCTTC. This translates into CASSLYVALRSNEQFF.

This clonotype has just a few counts. The chain couples TRBV18 to TRBJ2-7; TRBD2 agrees at 10 bases. The CDR3 has 17 amino acids. CDR1 is KGHSH, CDR2 LQKENI, per germline. V was pared by 1 base and J by 5 bases, with 11 bases of the junction left unmatched. This CDR3 is CASSPHQRGGPGDEQYF. The CDR3 region has the DNA TGTGCCAGCTCACCACACCAGCGGGGGGGACCGGGCGACGAGCAGTACTTC.

The genes are TRBV20-1 and TRBJ1-1; TRBD1 might be the D (5 bases). V was shortened by 6 bases and J by 1 base, with 18 bases between the two germline ends. Germline V gene lookup returns CDR1 DFQATT and CDR2 SNEGSKA (reference sequence). The CDR3 sequence is 15 residues long. CDR3 bases: TGCAGTGCCCCCAAAAGGGGCCGGGGGAACACTGAAGCTTTCTTT. Its protein is CSAPKRGRGNTEAFF.

The rearrangement uses TRBV4-2 and TRBJ1-4, with 7 positions matching TRBD1. The V gene's germline CDR1 is LGHNA and CDR2 YNFKEQ. V was pared by 6 bases and J by 7 bases, with 14 bases of the junction left unmatched. The CDR3 sequence is 16 residues long. This CDR3 is CASSWGQPALSEKLFF. The CDR3 DNA is TGTGCCAGCAGTTGGGGACAGCCCGCTCTTAGTGAAAAACTGTTTTTT.

This clonotype was found a few times. The CDR3: CATSRAGEVGYEQYF. The CDR3 coding sequence is TGTGCCACCAGCAGAGCCGGGGAGGTGGGCTACGAGCAGTACTTC. The chain employs TRBV15 and TRBJ2-7; D might be TRBD2 (6 bases). This CDR3 comprises 15 residues. Between the trimmed V and J ends, which lost 1 base and 3 bases, there was a span of 13 bases. Germline CDR1 reads LNHNV; CDR2 reads YYDKDF (reference sequence). Supplemented by reference TRBV15 and TRBJ2-7, the full variable domain reads DAMVIQNPRYQVTQFGKPVTLSCSQTLNHNVMYWYQQKSSQAPKLLFHYYDKDFNNEADTPDNFQSRRPNTSFCFLDIRSPGLGDTAMYLCATSRAGEVGYEQYFGPGTRLTVT.

CDR3: CASSLEVAPQHF. CDR3 bases: TGTGCCAGCAGCTTAGAGGTAGCGCCCCAGCATTTT. The V and J genes are TRBV7-9 and TRBJ1-5; no reliable D call. Germline-derived CDR1 and CDR2 are SEHNR and FQNEAQ (reference sequence). The length of the CDR3 is 12 residues. V shed 1 base and J shed 9 bases, with 7 bases lying between them.

This clonotype has only a few counts. This chain uses TRBV5-1 with TRBJ2-3, with unresolved D. Germline assignment: CDR1 SGHRS and CDR2 YFSETQ. The CDR3 has 16 amino acids. V was pared by 0 bases and J by 4 bases, with 15 bases between. CDR3 amino acids: CASSLDLGRRADTQYF. CDR3 sequence (DNA): TGCGCCAGCAGCTTGGATCTGGGCAGGCGCGCAGATACGCAGTATTTT.

At least ten counts were recorded for this clonotype. The chain links TRBV3-1 to TRBJ2-7, with 9 bases identical to TRBD1. V lost 1 base, J lost 2 bases, and 6 bases stayed unmatched. This CDR3 region has 16 residues. Germline CDR1 and CDR2: LGHDT and YNNKEL (reference sequence). DNA of the CDR3: TGTGCCAGCAGCCAAGTTCCGGGACAGGGAGCCTACGAGCAGTACTTC. As protein: CASSQVPGQGAYEQYF.

This clonotype was seen a handful of times. The chain employs TRBV27 and TRBJ1-1; 8 bases line up with TRBD1. The junction had 5 bases not matched to a gene; V was cut back by 4 bases and J by 4 bases. The germline V gene encodes CDR1 MNHEY and CDR2 SMNVEV (reference sequence). The CDR3 length is 14 residues. In DNA, the CDR3 is TGTGCCAGCAGTTCTGGACAGGGTTTCACTGAAGCTTTCTTT. It is translated as CASSSGQGFTEAFF.

CDR3 amino acids: CASTQGPYEQYF. DNA for the CDR3: TGTGCCAGCACCCAGGGTCCCTACGAGCAGTACTTC. The chain links TRBV6-1 to TRBJ2-7; maybe TRBD1 (5 bases). Deletions cut 7 bases from V and 2 bases from J, with 9 bases between. The CDR3 spans 12 residues. Germline CDR1 reads MNHNS; CDR2 reads SASEGT.

This clonotype turned up a few times. CDR3 region: CATSRDKPGGWGTEAFF. The DNA for the CDR3 is TGTGCCACCAGCAGAGATAAACCCGGGGGCTGGGGCACTGAAGCTTTCTTT. The rearrangement uses TRBV15 and TRBJ1-1; D might be TRBD1 (6 bases). Trimming removed 0 bases from V and 4 bases from J, with 18 bases in between. CDR1 is LNHNV and CDR2 is YYDKDF in the germline V gene (reference sequence). This CDR3 spans 17 amino acids. Together with reference TRBV15 and TRBJ1-1, the CDR3 gives the full variable domain: DAMVIQNPRYQVTQFGKPVTLSCSQTLNHNVMYWYQQKSSQAPKLLFHYYDKDFNNEADTPDNFQSRRPNTSFCFLDIRSPGLGDTAMYLCATSRDKPGGWGTEAFFGQGTRLTVV.

The genes are TRBV7-8 and TRBJ2-2, with a possible D match to TRBD1 (5 bases). This CDR3 has 15 amino acids. V was trimmed by 1 base and J by 7 bases, leaving 13 bases between them. Germline V gives CDR1 SGHVS, CDR2 FQNEAQ. CDR3 protein: CASSLVDSPNGELFF. CDR3 nucleotides: TGTGCCAGCAGCTTAGTAGACAGCCCTAACGGGGAGCTGTTTTTT.

This clonotype was counted only a few times. The V call is TRBV12-3 or TRBV12-4, the J call TRBJ2-2; 9 nucleotides line up with TRBD1. The length of the CDR3 is 18 residues. V shed 6 bases, J shed 3 bases, and the junction held 14 bases outside the gene matches. CDR3 protein: CASSPGMGRTGDTGELFF. The CDR3 coding sequence is TGTGCCAGCAGCCCTGGAATGGGACGGACAGGGGACACCGGGGAGCTGTTTTTT.

The table lists this clonotype with many counts. The chain employs TRBV6-6 and TRBJ1-6; no firm D call. Trimming took 3 bases from V and 11 from J, leaving 14 bases between them. The CDR3 has 14 amino acids. Germline assignment: CDR1 MNHNY and CDR2 SVGAGI (reference sequence). The CDR3 loop reads CASSYASPRAPLHF. CDR3 nucleotide sequence: TGTGCCAGCAGTTATGCCTCCCCAAGGGCACCCCTCCACTTT.

This rearrangement joins TRBV9 to TRBJ1-1; a possible D gene is TRBD1 (5 bases). The germline CDR1 and CDR2 sequences are SGDLS and YYNGEE. This CDR3 spans 12 amino acids. With 8 bases removed from V and 3 bases from J, the gap between germline ends came to 11 bases. The chain's CDR3 is CASKGQDTEAFF. CDR3 sequence (DNA): TGTGCCAGTAAGGGGCAGGACACTGAAGCTTTCTTT.

This chain joins TRBV6-5 and TRBJ2-2; the D is unclear. CDR3 length: 13 amino acids. The V gene lost 7 bases and the J gene lost 0 bases, with 6 bases spanning the gap. CDR1 is MNHEY, CDR2 SVGAGI, per germline. In nucleotides, the CDR3 is TGTGCCAGCACTTTCCCGAACACCGGGGAGCTGTTTTTT. This sequence encodes CASTFPNTGELFF.

V is TRBV2 and J is TRBJ2-1; 8 bases are a match to TRBD2. CDR3 length: 15 amino acids. The V gene's germline CDR1 is SNHLY and CDR2 FYNNEI. The trim removed 11 bases at V and 0 bases at J, leaving 9 bases unmatched. The CDR3 sequence is CARGSGGSSYNEQFF. CDR3 in DNA: TGTGCCCGCGGTTCGGGGGGGAGCTCCTACAATGAGCAGTTCTTC.

Only a few counts were recorded for this clonotype. The chain joins TRBV12-3 or TRBV12-4 to TRBJ2-3, with TRBD2 matching 8 bases. CDR3 length equals 15 residues. The trim removed 7 bases at V and 1 base at J, leaving 7 bases unmatched. The CDR3 reads CASTPGAGGTDTQYF. CDR3 nucleotide sequence: TGTGCCAGCACCCCCGGAGCGGGGGGCACAGATACGCAGTATTTT.

The chain has TRBV5-5 and TRBJ2-2, with D possibly being TRBD1 (5 bases). The V end was cut by 5 bases, the J end by 0 bases, with 8 bases between. The CDR3 has 14 amino acids. Per the germline V gene, CDR1 is SGHKS and CDR2 is YYEKEE (reference sequence). CDR3 in amino acids: CASRDTSNTGELFF. The CDR3 region has the DNA TGTGCCAGCAGGGACACTTCGAACACCGGGGAGCTGTTTTTT.

This clonotype was seen repeatedly, ten times or more. The rearrangement links TRBV5-1 to TRBJ2-3; the match to TRBD1 covers 7 bases. The CDR3 extends over 15 amino acids. Trimming cost V 1 base and J 4 bases; bases outside gene matches: 6. In germline, CDR1 is SGHRS, CDR2 YFSETQ. CDR3: CASSLRGLQADTQYF. The CDR3 DNA is TGCGCCAGCAGCTTGAGGGGGCTTCAGGCAGATACGCAGTATTTT.